Listed here are 3 T cell receptor beta chains from one sample, sequenced in a study of blood T cell repertoires in COVID-19. The assay was immunoSEQ multiplex PCR, and TCRdb's table has in-frame clones only and misses some. Of about 93,000 clones listed, roughly nine tenths are singletons. Sample: peripheral blood. Receptor source: a man aged 50-59 years with acute or convalescent COVID-19.

CDR3 loop: CASSSGHTNTEAFF. CDR3 in DNA: TGTGCCAGCAGCTCTGGACATACGAACACTGAAGCTTTCTTT. The gene calls are TRBV6-1 and TRBJ1-1; TRBD1 might be the D (5 bases). The germline V and J ends were trimmed by 6 bases and 1 base, with 12 bases remaining between them. Germline CDR1 and CDR2: MNHNS and SASEGT. The CDR3 extends over 14 amino acids.

V usage is TRBV1 and J usage is TRBJ2-7; TRBD2, the D gene given by the table, was not confirmed from the DNA. TRBV1 is classified as a pseudogene. The CDR3 is 18 residues long. CDR3 nucleotide sequence: TGCACCAGCAGCCAAGATAAAAGGCAGCCCGGAGGCTCCTACGAGCAGTACGTC. This sequence encodes CTSSQDKRQPGGSYEQYV.

V gene TRBV19 combines with J gene TRBJ1-3; 10 bases fit TRBD1. V dropped 7 bases and J dropped 2; count of bases not matched to a gene: 11. The CDR3 loop spans 17 amino acids. CDR1 and CDR2 from the germline V gene are LNHDA and SQIVND (reference sequence). The CDR3 is CASTMTGGVYAGNTIYF. In nucleotides, the CDR3 is TGTGCCAGTACCATGACAGGGGGCGTATACGCTGGAAACACCATATATTTT.